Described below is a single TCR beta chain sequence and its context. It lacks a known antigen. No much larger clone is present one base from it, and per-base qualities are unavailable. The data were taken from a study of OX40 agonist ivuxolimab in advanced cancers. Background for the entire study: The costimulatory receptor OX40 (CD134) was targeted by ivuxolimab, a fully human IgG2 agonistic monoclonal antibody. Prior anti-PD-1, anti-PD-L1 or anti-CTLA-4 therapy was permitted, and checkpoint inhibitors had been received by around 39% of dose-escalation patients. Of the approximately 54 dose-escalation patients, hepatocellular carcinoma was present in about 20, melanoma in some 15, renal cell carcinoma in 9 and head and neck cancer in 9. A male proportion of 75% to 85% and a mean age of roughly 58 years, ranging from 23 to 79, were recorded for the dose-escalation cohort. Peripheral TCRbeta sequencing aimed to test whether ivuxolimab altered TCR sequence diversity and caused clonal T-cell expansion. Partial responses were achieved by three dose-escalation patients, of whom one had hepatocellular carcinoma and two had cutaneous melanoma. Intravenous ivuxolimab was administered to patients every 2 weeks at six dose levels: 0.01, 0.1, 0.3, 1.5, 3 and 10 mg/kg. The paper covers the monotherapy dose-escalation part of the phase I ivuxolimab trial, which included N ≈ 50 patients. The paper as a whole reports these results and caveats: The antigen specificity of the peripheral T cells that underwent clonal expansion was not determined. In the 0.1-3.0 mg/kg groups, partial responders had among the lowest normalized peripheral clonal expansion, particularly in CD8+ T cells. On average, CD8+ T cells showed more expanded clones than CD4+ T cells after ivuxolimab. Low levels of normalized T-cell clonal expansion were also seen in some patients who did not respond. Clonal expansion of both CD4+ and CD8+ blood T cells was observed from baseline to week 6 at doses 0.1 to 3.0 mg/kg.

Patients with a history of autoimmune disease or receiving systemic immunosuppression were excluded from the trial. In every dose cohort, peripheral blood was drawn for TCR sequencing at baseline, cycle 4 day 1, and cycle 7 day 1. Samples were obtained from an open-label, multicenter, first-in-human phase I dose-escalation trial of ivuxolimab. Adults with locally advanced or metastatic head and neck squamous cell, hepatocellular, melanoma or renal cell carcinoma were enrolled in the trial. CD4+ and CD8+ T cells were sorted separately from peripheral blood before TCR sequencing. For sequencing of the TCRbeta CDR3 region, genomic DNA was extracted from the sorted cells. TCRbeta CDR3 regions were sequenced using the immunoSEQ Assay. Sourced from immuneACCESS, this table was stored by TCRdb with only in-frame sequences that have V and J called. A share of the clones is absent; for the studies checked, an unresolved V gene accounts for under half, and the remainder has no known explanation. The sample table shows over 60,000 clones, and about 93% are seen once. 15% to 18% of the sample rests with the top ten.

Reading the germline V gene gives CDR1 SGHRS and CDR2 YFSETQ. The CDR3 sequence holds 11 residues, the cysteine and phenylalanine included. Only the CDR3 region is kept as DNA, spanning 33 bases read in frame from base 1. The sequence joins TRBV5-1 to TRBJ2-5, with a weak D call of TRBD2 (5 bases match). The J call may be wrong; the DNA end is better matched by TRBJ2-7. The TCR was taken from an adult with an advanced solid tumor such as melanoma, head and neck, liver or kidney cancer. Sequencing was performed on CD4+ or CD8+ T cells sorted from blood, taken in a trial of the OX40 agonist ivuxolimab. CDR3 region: CASGSGYEQYF. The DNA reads TGCGCCAGCGGGTCGGGATACGAGCAGTACTTC.